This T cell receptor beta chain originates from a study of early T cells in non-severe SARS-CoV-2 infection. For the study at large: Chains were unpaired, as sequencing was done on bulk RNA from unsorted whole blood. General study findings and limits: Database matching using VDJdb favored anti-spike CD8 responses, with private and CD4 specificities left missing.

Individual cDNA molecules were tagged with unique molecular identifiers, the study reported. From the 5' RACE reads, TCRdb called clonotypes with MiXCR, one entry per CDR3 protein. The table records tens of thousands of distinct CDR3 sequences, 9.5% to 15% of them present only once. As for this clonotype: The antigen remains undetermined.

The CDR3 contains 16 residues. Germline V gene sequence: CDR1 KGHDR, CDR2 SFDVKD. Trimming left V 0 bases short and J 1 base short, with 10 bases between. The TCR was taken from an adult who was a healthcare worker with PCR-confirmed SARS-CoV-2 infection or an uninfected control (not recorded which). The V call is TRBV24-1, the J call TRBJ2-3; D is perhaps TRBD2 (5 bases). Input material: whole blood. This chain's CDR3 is CATSDLGRTRTDTQYF. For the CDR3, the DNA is TGTGCCACCAGTGATTTGGGCAGGACTCGCACAGATACGCAGTATTTT.